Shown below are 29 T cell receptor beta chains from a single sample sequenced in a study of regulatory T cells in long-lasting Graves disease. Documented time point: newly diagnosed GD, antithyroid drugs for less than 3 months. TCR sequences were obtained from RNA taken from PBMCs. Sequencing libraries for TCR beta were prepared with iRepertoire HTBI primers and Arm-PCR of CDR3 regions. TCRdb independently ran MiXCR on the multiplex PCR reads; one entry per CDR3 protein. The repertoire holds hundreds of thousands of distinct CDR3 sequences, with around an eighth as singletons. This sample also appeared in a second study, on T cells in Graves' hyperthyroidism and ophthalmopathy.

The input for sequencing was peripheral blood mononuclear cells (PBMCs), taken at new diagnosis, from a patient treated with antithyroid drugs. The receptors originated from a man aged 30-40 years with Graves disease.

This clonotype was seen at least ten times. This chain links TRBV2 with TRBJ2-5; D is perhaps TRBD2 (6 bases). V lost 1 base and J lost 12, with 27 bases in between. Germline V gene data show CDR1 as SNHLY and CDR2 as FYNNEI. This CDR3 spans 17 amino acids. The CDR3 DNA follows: TGTGCCAGCAGTGAAGGAGCTGGAGGGCCAGGGCAAGAGCCAAAGTACTTC. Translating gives CASSEGAGGPGQEPKYF.

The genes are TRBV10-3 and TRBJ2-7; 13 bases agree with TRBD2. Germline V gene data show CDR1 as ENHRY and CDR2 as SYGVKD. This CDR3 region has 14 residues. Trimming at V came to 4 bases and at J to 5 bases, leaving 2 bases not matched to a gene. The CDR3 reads CAISGTSGGDEQYF. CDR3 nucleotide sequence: TGTGCCATCAGTGGGACTAGCGGGGGCGACGAGCAGTACTTC.

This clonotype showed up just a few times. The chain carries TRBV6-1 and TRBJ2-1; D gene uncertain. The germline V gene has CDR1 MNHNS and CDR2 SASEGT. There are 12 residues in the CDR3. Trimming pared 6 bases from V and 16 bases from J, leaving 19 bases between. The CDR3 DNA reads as TGTGCCAGCAGGATCCTCCCGGGCCTCGAATTCTTC. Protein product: CASRILPGLEFF.

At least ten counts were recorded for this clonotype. CDR3 residues: CSVVGTGRNTEAFF. The CDR3 DNA follows: TGCAGCGTTGTAGGGACAGGGCGGAACACTGAAGCTTTCTTT. The chain joins TRBV29-1 to TRBJ1-1; 9 bases are shared with TRBD1. J lost 1 base, V lost 4 bases, and 4 bases had no gene match. Germline loops: CDR1 SQVTM, CDR2 ANQGSEA. This CDR3 region has 14 residues. The variable domain in full, completed from reference TRBV29-1 and TRBJ1-1, reads SAVISQKPSRDICQRGTSLTIQCQVDSQVTMMFWYRQQPGQSLTLIATANQGSEATYESGFVIDKFPISRPNLTFSTLTVSNMSPEDSSIYLCSVVGTGRNTEAFFGQGTRLTVV.

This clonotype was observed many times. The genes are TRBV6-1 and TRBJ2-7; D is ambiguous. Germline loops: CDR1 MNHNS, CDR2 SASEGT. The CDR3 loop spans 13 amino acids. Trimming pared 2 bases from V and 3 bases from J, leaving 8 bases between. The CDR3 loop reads CASSESRNYEQYF. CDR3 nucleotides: TGTGCCAGCAGTGAATCACGCAACTACGAGCAGTACTTC.

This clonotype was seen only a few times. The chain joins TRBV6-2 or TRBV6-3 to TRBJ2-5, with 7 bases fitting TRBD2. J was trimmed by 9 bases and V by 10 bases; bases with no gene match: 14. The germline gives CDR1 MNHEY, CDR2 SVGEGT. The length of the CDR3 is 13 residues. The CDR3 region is CATYMGGYGAQYF. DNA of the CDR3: TGTGCCACCTACATGGGAGGGTATGGGGCCCAGTACTTC.

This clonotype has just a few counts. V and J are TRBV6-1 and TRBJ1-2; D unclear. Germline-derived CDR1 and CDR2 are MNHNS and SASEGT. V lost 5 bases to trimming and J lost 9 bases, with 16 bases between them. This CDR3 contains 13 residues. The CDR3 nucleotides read TGTGCCAGCAGTCCTCCCGGATATATGCGCTACACCTTC. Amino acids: CASSPPGYMRYTF.

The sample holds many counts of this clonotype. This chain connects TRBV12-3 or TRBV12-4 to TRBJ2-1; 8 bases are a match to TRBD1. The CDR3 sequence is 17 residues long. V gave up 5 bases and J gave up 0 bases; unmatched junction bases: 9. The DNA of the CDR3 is TGTGCCAGCAGTCCGAATGACAGGGGAAGCTCCTACAATGAGCAGTTCTTC. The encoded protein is CASSPNDRGSSYNEQFF.

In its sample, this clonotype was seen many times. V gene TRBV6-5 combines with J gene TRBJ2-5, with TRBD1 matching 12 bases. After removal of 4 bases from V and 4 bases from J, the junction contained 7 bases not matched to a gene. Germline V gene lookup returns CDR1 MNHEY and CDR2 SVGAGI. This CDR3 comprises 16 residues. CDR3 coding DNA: TGTGCCAGCAGTTTCTCCGGGACAGGGGGCGGAGAGACCCAGTACTTC. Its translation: CASSFSGTGGGETQYF.

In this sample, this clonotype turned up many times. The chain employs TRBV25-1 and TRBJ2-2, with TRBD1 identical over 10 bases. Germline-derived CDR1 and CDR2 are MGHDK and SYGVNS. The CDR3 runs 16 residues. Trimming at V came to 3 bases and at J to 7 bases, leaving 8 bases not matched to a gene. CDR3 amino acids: CASSEGQGSLHGELFF. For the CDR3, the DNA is TGTGCCAGCAGTGAGGGACAGGGGTCGTTACACGGGGAGCTGTTTTTT.

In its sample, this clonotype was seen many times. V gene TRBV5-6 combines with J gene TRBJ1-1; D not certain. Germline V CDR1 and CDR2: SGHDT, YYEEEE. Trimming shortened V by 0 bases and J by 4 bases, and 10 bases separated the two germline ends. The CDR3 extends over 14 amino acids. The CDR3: CASSLGATVTEAFF. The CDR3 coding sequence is TGTGCCAGCAGCTTGGGGGCTACTGTCACTGAAGCTTTCTTT.

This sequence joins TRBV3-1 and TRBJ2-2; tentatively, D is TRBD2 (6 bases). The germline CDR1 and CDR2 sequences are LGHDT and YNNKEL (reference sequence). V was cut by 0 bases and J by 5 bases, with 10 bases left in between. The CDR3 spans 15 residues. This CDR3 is CASSQEEGLTGELFF. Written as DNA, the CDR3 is TGTGCCAGCAGCCAAGAGGAGGGCCTTACCGGGGAGCTGTTTTTT. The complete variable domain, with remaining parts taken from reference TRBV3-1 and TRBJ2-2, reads DTAVSQTPKYLVTQMGNDKSIKCEQNLGHDTMYWYKQDSKKFLKIMFSYNNKELIINETVPNRFSPKSPDKAHLNLHINSLELGDSAVYFCASSQEEGLTGELFFGEGSRLTVL.

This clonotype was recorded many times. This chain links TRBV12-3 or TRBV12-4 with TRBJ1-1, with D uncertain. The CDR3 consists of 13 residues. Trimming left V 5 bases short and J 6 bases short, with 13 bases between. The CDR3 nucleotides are TGTGCCAGCAGTCCCCGGTTTTTTGCTGAAGCTTTCTTT. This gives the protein CASSPRFFAEAFF.

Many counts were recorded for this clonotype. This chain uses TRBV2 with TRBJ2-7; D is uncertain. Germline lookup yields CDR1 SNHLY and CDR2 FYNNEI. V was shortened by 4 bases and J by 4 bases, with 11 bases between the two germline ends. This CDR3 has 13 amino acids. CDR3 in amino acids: CASSVSWGYEQYF. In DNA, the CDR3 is TGTGCCAGCAGTGTCAGTTGGGGTTACGAGCAGTACTTC.

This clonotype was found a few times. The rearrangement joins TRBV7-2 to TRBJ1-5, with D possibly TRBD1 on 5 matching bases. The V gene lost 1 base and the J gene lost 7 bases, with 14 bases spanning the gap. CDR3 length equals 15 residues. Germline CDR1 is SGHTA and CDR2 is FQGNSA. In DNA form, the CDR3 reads TGTGCCAGCAGCTTAGATGGGGGGTTTTGGCAGCCCCAGCATTTT. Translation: CASSLDGGFWQPQHF.

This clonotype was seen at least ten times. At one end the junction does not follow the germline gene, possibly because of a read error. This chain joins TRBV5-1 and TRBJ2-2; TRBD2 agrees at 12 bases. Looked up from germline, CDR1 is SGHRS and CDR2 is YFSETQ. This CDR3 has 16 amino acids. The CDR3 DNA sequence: TGCGCCAGCAGCCTCGGACTAGCGGGAAACATCGGGGAGCTGTTTTTT. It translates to CASSLGLAGNIGELFF. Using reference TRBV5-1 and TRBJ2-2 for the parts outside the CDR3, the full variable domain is KAGVTQTPRYLIKTRGQQVTLSCSPISGHRSVSWYQQTPGQGLQFLFEYFSETQRNKGNFPGRFSGRQFSNSRSEMNVSTLELGDSALYLCASSLGLAGNIGELFFGEGSRLTVL.

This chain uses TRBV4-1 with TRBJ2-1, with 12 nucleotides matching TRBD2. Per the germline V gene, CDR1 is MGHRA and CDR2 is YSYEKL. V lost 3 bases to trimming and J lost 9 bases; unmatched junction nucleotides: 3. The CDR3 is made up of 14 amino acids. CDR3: CASSQTSGSPEQFF. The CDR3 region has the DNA TGCGCCAGCAGCCAGACTAGCGGGAGCCCTGAGCAGTTCTTC.

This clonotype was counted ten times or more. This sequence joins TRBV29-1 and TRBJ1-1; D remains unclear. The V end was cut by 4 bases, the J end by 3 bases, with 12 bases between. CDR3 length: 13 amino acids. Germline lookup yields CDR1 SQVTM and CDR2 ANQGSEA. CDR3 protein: CSVAGASYTEAFF. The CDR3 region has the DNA TGCAGCGTTGCGGGAGCGTCCTACACTGAAGCTTTCTTT.

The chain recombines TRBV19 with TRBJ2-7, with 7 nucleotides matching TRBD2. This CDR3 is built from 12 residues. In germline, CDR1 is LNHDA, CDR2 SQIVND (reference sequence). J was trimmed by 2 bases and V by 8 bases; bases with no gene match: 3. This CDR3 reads CASQRGPYEQYF. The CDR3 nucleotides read TGTGCCAGTCAGCGGGGTCCCTACGAGCAGTACTTC.

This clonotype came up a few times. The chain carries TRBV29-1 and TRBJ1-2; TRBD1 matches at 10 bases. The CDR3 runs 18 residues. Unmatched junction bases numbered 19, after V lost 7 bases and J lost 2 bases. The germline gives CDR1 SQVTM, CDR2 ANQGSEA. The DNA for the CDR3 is TGCAGCGCAAACCTTCCGGGACAGGGGCCCCTCGGGAACTATGGCTACACCTTC. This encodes CSANLPGQGPLGNYGYTF.

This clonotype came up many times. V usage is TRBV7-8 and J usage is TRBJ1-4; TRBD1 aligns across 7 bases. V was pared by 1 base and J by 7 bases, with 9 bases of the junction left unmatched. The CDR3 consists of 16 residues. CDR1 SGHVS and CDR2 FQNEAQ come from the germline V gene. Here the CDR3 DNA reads TGTGCCAGCAGCTTAGGTTTCGGGACAGATATTGAAAAACTGTTTTTT. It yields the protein CASSLGFGTDIEKLFF.

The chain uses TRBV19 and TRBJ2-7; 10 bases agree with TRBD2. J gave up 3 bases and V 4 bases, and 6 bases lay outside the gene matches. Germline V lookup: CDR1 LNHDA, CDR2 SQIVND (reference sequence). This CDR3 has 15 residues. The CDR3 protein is CASSTYPSGSYEQYF. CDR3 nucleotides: TGTGCCAGTAGTACCTACCCTAGCGGGAGCTACGAGCAGTACTTC.

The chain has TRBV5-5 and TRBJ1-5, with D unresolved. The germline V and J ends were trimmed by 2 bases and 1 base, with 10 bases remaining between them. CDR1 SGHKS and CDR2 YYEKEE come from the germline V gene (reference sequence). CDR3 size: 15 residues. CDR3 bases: TGTGCCAGCAGCTTACTATCTGGGAGCAATCAGCCCCAGCATTTT. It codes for CASSLLSGSNQPQHF.

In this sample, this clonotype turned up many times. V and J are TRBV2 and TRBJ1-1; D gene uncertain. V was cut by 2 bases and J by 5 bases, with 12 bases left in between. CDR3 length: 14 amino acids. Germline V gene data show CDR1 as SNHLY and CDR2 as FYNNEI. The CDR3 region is CASSEHSWGTEAFF. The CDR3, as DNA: TGTGCCAGCAGTGAACACAGCTGGGGTACTGAAGCTTTCTTT.

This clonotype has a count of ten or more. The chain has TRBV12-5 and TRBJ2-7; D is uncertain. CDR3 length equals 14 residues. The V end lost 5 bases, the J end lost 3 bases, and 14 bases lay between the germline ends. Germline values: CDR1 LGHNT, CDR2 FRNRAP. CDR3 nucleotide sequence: TGTGCTAGTGGTAGCCCCTTTGAAGGCTACGAGCAGTACTTC. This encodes CASGSPFEGYEQYF.

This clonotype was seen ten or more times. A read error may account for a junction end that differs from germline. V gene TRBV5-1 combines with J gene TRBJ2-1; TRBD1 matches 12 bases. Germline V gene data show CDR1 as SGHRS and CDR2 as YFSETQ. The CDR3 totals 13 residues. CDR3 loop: CASGTGGGNEQFF. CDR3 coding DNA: TGTGCCAGCGGGACAGGGGGCGGGAATGAGCAGTTCTTC.

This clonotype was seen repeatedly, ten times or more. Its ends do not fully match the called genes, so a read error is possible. The CDR3 here is CASSLAGQGYEQYF. The CDR3 DNA reads TGTGCCAGCAGCTTAGCGGGACAGGGCTACGAGCAGTACTTC. V is TRBV5-1 and J is TRBJ2-7, with D perhaps TRBD1 (9 bases). Germline V gene data show CDR1 as SGHRS and CDR2 as YFSETQ. This CDR3 spans 14 amino acids.

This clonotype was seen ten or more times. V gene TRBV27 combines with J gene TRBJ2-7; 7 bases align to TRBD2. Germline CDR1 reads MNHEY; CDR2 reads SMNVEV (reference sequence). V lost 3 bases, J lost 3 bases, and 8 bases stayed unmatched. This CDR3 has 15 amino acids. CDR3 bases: TGTGCCAGCAGTTTCCTAGCGGAGTCCTTCTACGAGCAGTACTTC. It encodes CASSFLAESFYEQYF.

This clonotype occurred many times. CDR3 region: CASSDTDGQPQHF. CDR3 nucleotide sequence: TGTGCCAGCAGCGATACGGACGGTCAGCCCCAGCATTTT. The rearrangement joins TRBV2 to TRBJ1-5, with D uncertain. CDR1 and CDR2 (germline): SNHLY, FYNNEI. This CDR3 contains 13 residues. Trimming stripped 6 bases from V and 6 bases from J, with 12 bases between.